The clone carrying this T cell receptor (beta chain) was seen many times. What it binds is unknown. Using RNA template, CDR3s of TCR alpha and beta were amplified with iRepertoire arm-PCR. Tissue mRNA or PBMC total RNA, roughly 90-400 ng, went into one-step reverse transcription and amplification. In TCRdb, the multiplex PCR reads were re-called with MiXCR into one record per CDR3 protein. The sample carries a few hundred thousand distinct CDR3 sequences, 35% to 45% recorded once. These data are taken from a study of glioma-infiltrating T cells. Study-level background: Sequencing aimed for 4.5- to 10-fold coverage of about 920,000 peripheral T cells.

Points from the study as a whole: Signature shared blood CDR3 motifs were enriched in low-divergence and depleted in high-divergence patients. Very few CDR3 sequences were shared between tissue and blood.

The origin of this receptor is a human donor with low-grade glioma or glioblastoma, undergoing nonglioma brain surgery, or in good health (not recorded which). Sequenced: glioma tissue, nonneoplastic brain tissue, or PBMCs (not recorded which).

Here the CDR3 reads CASSPTPYNEQFF. CDR3 DNA sequence: TGTGCCAGCTCCCCGACACCCTACAATGAGCAGTTCTTC. V usage is TRBV6-1 and J usage is TRBJ2-1; D ambiguous. V was cut by 8 bases and J by 2 bases, with 10 bases left in between. The germline gives CDR1 MNHNS, CDR2 SASEGT. The CDR3 totals 13 residues.